This entry is about one T cell receptor (beta chain). Its antigen remains unknown. The T cell receptor alpha and beta CDR3 regions were amplified from mRNA by semiquantitative ARM-PCR. Tagged nested gene-specific primers were used first, then communal superprimers amplified exponentially. MiXCR, run by TCRdb on the multiplex PCR reads, gives a single entry per CDR3 protein. Of around 4,700 distinct CDR3 sequences listed, approximately 80% were seen once; the top ten hold roughly 30%. The CDR3 contains 14 residues. Trimming took off 1 base at V and 1 base at J, with 6 bases between the two ends. The germline CDR1 and CDR2 sequences are MRHNA and SNTAGT. The source of the sample is a study of relationships among human T cell subsets. Study-wide results and caveats: Th1, Th2 and regulatory T cells shared many CDR3 sequences. T cell counts were not recorded for two pan T samples.

Magnetic beads coated with subset-specific antibodies isolated the T cell subsets. V and J are TRBV6-4 and TRBJ2-3; tentatively, D is TRBD2 (6 bases). The clonotype comes from a man in his forties in good health. The sequencing input was total T cells sorted from blood. CDR3 bases: TGTGCCAGCAGTGACTTAGCGGGCACAGATACGCAGTATTTT. Residues: CASSDLAGTDTQYF.